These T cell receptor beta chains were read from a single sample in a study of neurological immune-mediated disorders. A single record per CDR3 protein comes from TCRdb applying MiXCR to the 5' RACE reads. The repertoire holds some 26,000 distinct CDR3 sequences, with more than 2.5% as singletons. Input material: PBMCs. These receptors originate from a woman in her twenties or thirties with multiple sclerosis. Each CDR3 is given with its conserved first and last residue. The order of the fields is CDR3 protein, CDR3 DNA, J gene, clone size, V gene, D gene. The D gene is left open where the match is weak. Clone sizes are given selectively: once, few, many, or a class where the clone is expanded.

CDR3: CSVRQGYRNTEAFF
DNA: TGCAGCGTGAGACAGGGGTATCGGAACACTGAAGCTTTCTTT
J: TRBJ1-1
size: NA
V: TRBV29-1
D: TRBD1

CDR3: CASSLLSGSTQYF
DNA: TGTGCCAGCAGTTTATTATCGGGAAGTACGCAGTATTTT
J: TRBJ2-3
size: medium-sized
V: TRBV27
D: NA

CDR3: CASKVLAGSYEQYF
DNA: TGTGCCAGCAAGGTGCTAGCGGGCTCCTACGAGCAGTACTTC
J: TRBJ2-7
size: medium-sized
V: TRBV6-6
D: TRBD2

CDR3: CASSLHSGPHGSGANVLTF
DNA: TGTGCCAGCTCACTCCATTCCGGGCCCCACGGCTCTGGGGCCAACGTCCTGACTTTC
J: TRBJ2-6
size: many
V: TRBV18
D: NA

CDR3: CATSESGTGYQPQHF
DNA: TGTGCCACCAGTGAATCCGGGACAGGGTATCAGCCCCAGCATTTT
J: TRBJ1-5
size: many
V: TRBV24-1
D: TRBD1

CDR3: CASSPHAGASDTQYF
DNA: TGTGCCAGCAGCCCGCATGCGGGAGCATCAGATACGCAGTATTTT
J: TRBJ2-3
size: many
V: TRBV12-3/TRBV12-4
D: TRBD2

CDR3: CASSFGGGAETQYF
DNA: TGCGCCAGCAGCTTCGGGGGGGGCGCTGAGACCCAGTACTTC
J: TRBJ2-5
size: many
V: TRBV5-1
D: TRBD2

CDR3: CASSYGATHDTQYF
DNA: TGTGCCAGCAGTTATGGAGCGACCCACGATACGCAGTATTTT
J: TRBJ2-3
size: many
V: TRBV6-5
D: NA

CDR3: CASSSRLAGAYEQYF
DNA: TGTGCCAGCAGCTCAAGACTAGCGGGGGCCTACGAGCAGTACTTC
J: TRBJ2-7
size: many
V: TRBV7-2
D: TRBD2

CDR3: CASSYSGLAGPYEQYF
DNA: TGTGCCAGCAGTTACTCAGGACTAGCGGGTCCCTACGAGCAGTACTTC
J: TRBJ2-7
size: many
V: TRBV6-5
D: TRBD2

CDR3: CSVDGLGTGGWREQYF
DNA: TGCAGCGTTGATGGTTTGGGTACAGGGGGCTGGCGCGAGCAGTACTTC
J: TRBJ2-7
size: many
V: TRBV29-1
D: TRBD1

CDR3: CASSGWTHTDTQYF
DNA: TGCGCCAGCAGCGGATGGACACACACAGATACGCAGTATTTT
J: TRBJ2-3
size: many
V: TRBV5-1
D: NA

CDR3: CASSLIRGTSGNNEQFF
DNA: TGTGCCAGCAGCCTTATTAGGGGGACTAGCGGGAACAATGAGCAGTTCTTC
J: TRBJ2-1
size: many
V: TRBV7-8
D: TRBD2

CDR3: CSARRNYQETQYF
DNA: TGCAGTGCTAGACGTAATTACCAAGAGACCCAGTACTTC
J: TRBJ2-5
size: many
V: TRBV20-1
D: NA

CDR3: CSVVLPMNTEAFF
DNA: TGCAGCGTTGTCCTCCCAATGAACACTGAAGCTTTCTTT
J: TRBJ1-1
size: few
V: TRBV29-1
D: NA

CDR3: CASSVTGTGELFF
DNA: TGTGCCAGCAGTGTCACAGGCACCGGGGAGCTGTTTTTT
J: TRBJ2-2
size: many
V: TRBV27
D: NA

CDR3: CASSRTGTGSNQPQHF
DNA: TGTGCCAGCAGCCGCACCGGGACAGGGAGCAATCAGCCCCAGCATTTT
J: TRBJ1-5
size: many
V: TRBV5-5
D: TRBD1

CDR3: CASSLGQGRYTF
DNA: TGTGCCAGCAGCCTAGGTCAGGGGCGCTACACCTTC
J: TRBJ1-2
size: many
V: TRBV12-3/TRBV12-4
D: NA

CDR3: CASSLGLAGTQETQYF
DNA: TGTGCCAGCAGCTTGGGACTAGCGGGTACCCAAGAGACCCAGTACTTC
J: TRBJ2-5
size: many
V: TRBV7-9
D: TRBD2